This T cell receptor beta chain is drawn from a study of T cell changes during pregnancy in multiple sclerosis (dated by TCRdb to between 2018 and 2020). About the full investigation: The study looked at changes in the T cell repertoire across pregnancy in women with multiple sclerosis.

Via the germline V gene (reference sequence), CDR1 is SEHNR and CDR2 FQNEAQ. V lost 5 bases and J lost 7 bases; the stretch between them is 17 bases long. There are 14 amino acids in the CDR3, from cysteine to phenylalanine inclusive. The entry retains the CDR3 DNA only, 42 bases that are in frame from base 1. Receptor amplification or capture employed the immunoSEQ multiplex PCR assay. TCRdb holds this immuneACCESS table with in-frame rearrangements only. Some clones are missing; in checked studies, unresolved V genes explain under half, and the rest has no known cause. Within this sample are tens of thousands of clones, with about 96% of them counted one time only. The biggest ten clones account for around 2.5% of the sample. To note about this clone: Its specific antigen is unknown. One base away there is no much larger clone; base qualities are not given.

This receptor was taken from a female donor with multiple sclerosis, enrolled in a pregnancy study. The rearrangement joined TRBV7-9 to TRBJ1-1; TRBD1 is perhaps the D gene, given 6 matching bases. The specimen comprised CD8+ T cells from peripheral blood mononuclear cells, sampled after pregnancy. The encoded CDR3 is CASSPILQGGEAFF. The nucleotide sequence reads TGTGCCAGCAGCCCAATTCTACAGGGTGGTGAAGCTTTCTTT.